The clone carrying this T cell receptor (beta chain) was seen once. What it binds is unknown. The record originates from a study of blood T cells in healthy people across ages. The sample, around 10 milliliters of peripheral blood, was drawn from each donor. Overall study results and limits: Possibly, changes in expanded clonotypes were confounded because donor CMV status was unknown.

The V gene's germline CDR1 is KGHDR and CDR2 SFDVKD. V dropped 0 bases and J dropped 1 base, with 8 bases sitting between them. The CDR3 runs to 15 residues. Primed by a sample-barcoded 5' primer and a J-beta primer mix, a second PCR proceeded for about 6 to 11 cycles. TCRdb redid the calling of the 5' RACE reads with MiXCR, one entry per CDR3 protein. Counted here are roughly 930,000 distinct CDR3 sequences, about 44% occurring once; the ten biggest clones make up 13%. The receptor comes from a man aged 25 to 45 in good health. The specimen sequenced was blood. The V call is TRBV24-1, the J call TRBJ2-5; no clear D. This chain's CDR3 is CATSDLRQPQETQYF. DNA for the CDR3: TGTGCCACCAGTGATTTGAGGCAGCCCCAAGAGACCCAGTACTTC.